The present TCR beta chain was sequenced within a study of blood T cell repertoires in COVID-19. Study information: There were acute and convalescent COVID-19 samples, and they came from the United States, Italy and Spain.

Germline lookup yields CDR1 LNHDA and CDR2 SQIVND (reference sequence). The CDR3 has 15 residues. Trimming shortened V by 6 bases and J by 4 bases, and 15 bases separated the two germline ends. The assay was immunoSEQ multiplex PCR, and TCRdb's table has in-frame clones only and misses some. The profile shows some 270,000 clones, 84% of them singletons. The chain combines TRBV19 with TRBJ1-4; the D gene is possibly TRBD1 (5 bases). The sample comprised peripheral blood. The receptor comes from a woman between 40 and 55 years old who had recovered from COVID-19. The CDR3 here is CASSRGTELNEKLFF. The CDR3 nucleotides are TGTGCCAGTAGCCGCGGGACCGAACTTAATGAAAAACTGTTTTTT.